These T cell receptor beta chains were read from a single sample in a study of cytomegalovirus exposure and HLA in healthy donors. Sequencing was performed with immunoSEQ multiplex PCR; in TCRdb, only in-frame clones are kept and a portion is missing. The data hold 110,000 to 150,000 clones, with roughly 80% observed a single time. Sequenced material: PBMCs. The source is a man between 40 and 49 years old in good health and CMV-seropositive. CDR3s leave out the opening cysteine and the closing phenylalanine or tryptophan.

J gene: TRBJ1-2
V gene: TRBV7-9
CDR3 protein: ASSPWTGGGYGYT

J gene: TRBJ2-6
V gene: TRBV5-1
CDR3 protein: ASSLGAGIPSGANVLT

J gene: TRBJ2-7
V gene: TRBV5-1
CDR3 protein: ASSPGLAGVYEQY

J gene: TRBJ1-5
V gene: TRBV27
CDR3 protein: ASSSRETGQPQH

J gene: TRBJ2-3
V gene: TRBV15
CDR3 protein: ATSQSGLAGGRDRTDTQY

J gene: TRBJ2-7
V gene: TRBV27
CDR3 protein: ASSRDYRSYEQY

J gene: TRBJ2-3
V gene: TRBV5-4
CDR3 protein: ASSPTSVTDTQY

J gene: TRBJ1-5
V gene: TRBV4-3
CDR3 protein: ASSRELGARPQH

J gene: TRBJ1-5
V gene: TRBV11-2
CDR3 protein: ASSLGQNSNQPQH

J gene: TRBJ2-7
V gene: TRBV27
CDR3 protein: ASSPGFGKEQY

J gene: TRBJ1-6
V gene: TRBV4-1
CDR3 protein: ASSLDRANSPLH

J gene: TRBJ1-2
V gene: TRBV4-1
CDR3 protein: ASSQRQPMYGYT

J gene: TRBJ2-3
V gene: TRBV10-3
CDR3 protein: ATLAGGAYTQY

J gene: TRBJ2-7
V gene: TRBV21-1
CDR3 protein: ASSNLLTGRRYEQY

J gene: TRBJ2-5
V gene: TRBV27
CDR3 protein: ASSSGQTQETQY

J gene: TRBJ1-1
V gene: TRBV28
CDR3 protein: ASSTWGQGAPNTEAF

J gene: TRBJ2-7
V gene: TRBV7-9
CDR3 protein: ASSSPGTGRWEQY

J gene: TRBJ2-3
V gene: TRBV29-1
CDR3 protein: SVTGVTDTQY

J gene: TRBJ2-2
V gene: TRBV6-1
CDR3 protein: ASRPTGTRSGELF

J gene: TRBJ2-1
V gene: TRBV7-9
CDR3 protein: ASSLFSLSSYNEQF

J gene: TRBJ2-1
V gene: TRBV2
CDR3 protein: ASSPTPGLAGGNEQF

J gene: TRBJ1-2
V gene: TRBV30
CDR3 protein: AWSAPGQGFYGYT

J gene: TRBJ2-7
V gene: TRBV6-5
CDR3 protein: ASSPDISYEQY

J gene: TRBJ2-3
V gene: TRBV9
CDR3 protein: ASSVGPSGQLDTQY

J gene: TRBJ1-2
V gene: TRBV2
CDR3 protein: ASSDKGQGEVGYGYT

J gene: TRBJ2-5
V gene: TRBV18
CDR3 protein: ASSPQGPETQY

J gene: TRBJ1-1
V gene: TRBV2
CDR3 protein: ASSETIQGGNTEAF

J gene: TRBJ1-1
V gene: TRBV29-1
CDR3 protein: SVAQGARMDTEAF

J gene: TRBJ1-1
V gene: TRBV7-9
CDR3 protein: ASSPIGGGGTEAF

J gene: TRBJ1-2
V gene: TRBV5-1
CDR3 protein: ASSLEGQTYGYT

J gene: TRBJ1-5
V gene: TRBV6-1
CDR3 protein: ASSERGASQPQH

J gene: TRBJ2-2
V gene: TRBV2
CDR3 protein: ASSLTLNTGELF

J gene: TRBJ2-1
V gene: TRBV27
CDR3 protein: ASSLLGTGKDEQF

J gene: TRBJ2-5
V gene: TRBV5-1
CDR3 protein: ASSLQGLETQY

J gene: TRBJ2-1
V gene: TRBV10-3
CDR3 protein: AISESGRKQF

J gene: TRBJ2-7
V gene: TRBV4-3
CDR3 protein: ASSQDLTLSSYEQY

J gene: TRBJ2-2
V gene: TRBV9
CDR3 protein: ASSVTRKNTGELF

J gene: TRBJ1-5
V gene: TRBV18
CDR3 protein: ASSPGGYQPQH

J gene: TRBJ1-1
V gene: TRBV7-6
CDR3 protein: ASSVGGWGNTEAF

J gene: TRBJ1-4
V gene: TRBV28
CDR3 protein: ASSSNQGWGEKLF

J gene: TRBJ2-7
V gene: TRBV11-2
CDR3 protein: ASSYDRDYEQY

J gene: TRBJ2-2
V gene: TRBV9
CDR3 protein: ASSVYPTSGGTGELF

J gene: TRBJ2-3
V gene: TRBV4-3
CDR3 protein: ASSRAGVLGDTQY

J gene: TRBJ1-6
V gene: TRBV27
CDR3 protein: ASSGTGDNSPLH

J gene: TRBJ2-5
V gene: TRBV30
CDR3 protein: AWSPPWSVETQY

J gene: TRBJ1-1
V gene: TRBV29-1
CDR3 protein: SVDRGQGTEAF

J gene: TRBJ2-7
V gene: TRBV28
CDR3 protein: ASSLVLSSYEQY

J gene: TRBJ2-7
V gene: TRBV6-4
CDR3 protein: ARAERDEQY

J gene: TRBJ2-2
V gene: TRBV2
CDR3 protein: ASRTGTSGYGELF

J gene: TRBJ2-7
V gene: TRBV25-1
CDR3 protein: ASSDEAGLAYEQY

J gene: TRBJ1-3
V gene: TRBV5-1
CDR3 protein: ASSLVVGFSGNTIY

J gene: TRBJ2-2
V gene: TRBV6-5
CDR3 protein: ASSYSRTGLAGELF

J gene: TRBJ2-7
V gene: TRBV4-1
CDR3 protein: ASSLGQGYEQY

J gene: TRBJ1-2
V gene: TRBV29-1
CDR3 protein: SAVGDNGYT

J gene: TRBJ2-5
V gene: TRBV29-1
CDR3 protein: SVELWADFYTQETQY

J gene: TRBJ1-1
V gene: TRBV9
CDR3 protein: ASSVHPAGGTEAF

J gene: TRBJ2-1
V gene: TRBV18
CDR3 protein: ASSPRSASGSPSYNEQF

J gene: TRBJ1-2
V gene: TRBV6-6
CDR3 protein: ASSSLIDRTYYGYT

J gene: TRBJ1-1
V gene: TRBV11-2
CDR3 protein: ASSLDEANGF

J gene: TRBJ2-5
V gene: TRBV10-3
CDR3 protein: AIRSQPLGTAGAQY